The entry below describes one TCR beta chain. This sample is drawn from a study of metastatic and nonmetastatic thyroid tumors. MiXCR was used by TCRdb to re-call the PCR reads. This table holds more than 20,000 clones, about 24% found once. Deletions cut 5 bases from V and 11 bases from J, with 15 bases between. There are 11 residues in the CDR3. The germline V gene has CDR1 GTSNPN and CDR2 SVGIG (reference sequence). All patients were treatment-naive before thyroid surgery. What was sequenced was tumor tissue. The chain couples TRBV30 to TRBJ1-1; tentative D call: TRBD1 (6 bases). The sequence was collected from a female donor with papillary thyroid cancer or a benign thyroid nodule (not recorded which). Some clones in this sample may be carry-over from other donors' samples. The CDR3 DNA reads TGTGCCTGGGACAAGGGGGTGGTTGCTTTCTTT. It codes for CAWDKGVVAFF.